The 32 T cell receptor beta chains given below trace back to one sample, sequenced in a study of glioma-infiltrating T cells. TCR alpha and beta CDR3 regions were amplified from RNA using iRepertoire nested multiplex PCR. A single record per CDR3 protein comes from TCRdb applying MiXCR to the multiplex PCR reads. Found here are around 180,000 distinct CDR3 sequences, around 45% of them singletons; the top ten hold roughly 5.5%. Sequencing was done on a sample of glioma tissue, nonneoplastic brain tissue, or PBMCs (not recorded which). The receptors here all came from a human donor with low-grade glioma or glioblastoma, undergoing nonglioma brain surgery, or in good health (not recorded which).

This clonotype was detected only a few times. The chain joins TRBV19 to TRBJ1-4, with 7 bases identical to TRBD1. V dropped 6 bases and J dropped 1; count of bases not matched to a gene: 5. From germline, CDR1 is LNHDA and CDR2 SQIVND (reference sequence). This CDR3 region has 15 residues. The CDR3 protein is CASRNRQGTNEKLFF. CDR3 DNA sequence: TGTGCCAGTAGAAATCGACAGGGAACTAATGAAAAACTGTTTTTT.

At least ten counts were recorded for this clonotype. The J gene is TRBJ2-1, the V gene TRBV20-1, with TRBD2 matching 15 bases. The CDR3 contains 19 residues. Germline CDR1 DFQATT, CDR2 SNEGSKA (reference sequence). The junction had 11 bases not matched to a gene; V was cut back by 4 bases and J by 1 base. The DNA of the CDR3 is TGCAGTGCTACCCCCAGCGGGACTAGCGGGAGGCAATCCTACAATGAGCAGTTCTTC. Translation: CSATPSGTSGRQSYNEQFF.

This clonotype showed up many times. This chain connects TRBV7-9 to TRBJ2-7; weak D call: TRBD2 (5 bases). V was pared by 5 bases and J by 9 bases, with 14 bases between. Germline V gene data show CDR1 as SEHNR and CDR2 as FQNEAQ (reference sequence). This CDR3 spans 12 amino acids. For the CDR3, the DNA is TGTGCCAGCAGCCTCCGGGCCGGAGGGCAGTACTTC. The encoded protein is CASSLRAGGQYF.

A few counts support this clonotype. V gene TRBV5-1 combines with J gene TRBJ2-5; TRBD2 matches at 12 bases. J gave up 1 base and V 2 bases, and 3 bases lay outside the gene matches. CDR1 is SGHRS and CDR2 is YFSETQ in the germline V gene. CDR3 size: 16 residues. The CDR3: CASSLGLAGTQETQYF. The CDR3 DNA sequence: TGCGCCAGCAGCTTAGGACTAGCGGGGACCCAAGAGACCCAGTACTTC.

The table lists this clonotype with many counts. The chain couples TRBV7-9 to TRBJ2-3; possible D gene TRBD1, 6 bases. Per the germline V gene, CDR1 is SEHNR and CDR2 is FQNEAQ (reference sequence). CDR3 length: 14 residues. The V and J ends lost 8 bases and 1 base respectively, with 13 bases between them. The CDR3 region is CASLRDTRTDTQYF. For the CDR3, the DNA is TGTGCCAGCCTACGGGACACCCGCACAGATACGCAGTATTTT.

The chain combines TRBV20-1 with TRBJ2-1; possibly TRBD1 or TRBD2 for D (5 bases each). With 6 bases removed from V and 6 bases from J, the gap between germline ends came to 21 bases. The CDR3 has 15 amino acids. CDR1 is DFQATT and CDR2 is SNEGSKA in the germline V gene (reference sequence). The CDR3: CSARKGVYGANEQFF. CDR3 in DNA: TGCAGTGCCCGCAAGGGAGTCTACGGGGCCAATGAGCAGTTCTTC.

Comments on this clonotype: The germline gene is not matched at one end of the junction; a read error may be the cause. The chain is built from TRBV11-3 and TRBJ2-3; 7 bases agree with TRBD1. This CDR3 comprises 14 residues. The germline CDR1 and CDR2 sequences are SGHNT and YENEEA. CDR3 coding DNA: TGTGCCAGCAGCCCCGACAGGGCAATAGATAAGCAGTATTTT. Residues: CASSPDRAIDKQYF.

The chain joins TRBV18 to TRBJ2-7, with no clear D. V was pared by 2 bases and J by 7 bases, with 12 bases between. Per germline, CDR1 KGHSH and CDR2 LQKENI. The CDR3 loop spans 13 amino acids. In nucleotides, the CDR3 is TGTGCCAGCTCACCAAAAAAATCCAATGAGCAGTACTTC. It specifies CASSPKKSNEQYF.

A few counts support this clonotype. Its ends do not fully match the called genes, so a read error is possible. This chain joins TRBV15 and TRBJ2-1, with TRBD1 as a possible D gene (5 bases). Germline CDR1 reads LNHNV; CDR2 reads YYDKDF (reference sequence). This CDR3 spans 14 amino acids. CDR3 loop: CATSNTGYYNKQFF. CDR3 bases: TGTGCCACCAGCAACACAGGCTATTACAATAAGCAGTTCTTC.

Concerning this clonotype: One junction end does not reproduce the germline sequence, and a read error may be involved. The V and J genes are TRBV5-1 and TRBJ2-1, with D possibly matching TRBD1 (6 bases). Germline CDR1 reads SGHRS; CDR2 reads YFSETQ. This CDR3 has 16 residues. For the CDR3, the DNA is TGCGCCCGCAGCCCGCAGGGCCAGGGGTCCGACAATGAGCAGTTCTTC. This gives the protein CARSPQGQGSDNEQFF. Variable domain in full (rest from reference TRBV5-1 and TRBJ2-1): KAGVTQTPRYLIKTRGQQVTLSCSPISGHRSVSWYQQTPGQGLQFLFEYFSETQRNKGNFPGRFSGRQFSNSRSEMNVSTLELGDSALYLCARSPQGQGSDNEQFFGPGTRLTVL.

The rearrangement uses TRBV29-1 and TRBJ2-1, with 7 positions matching TRBD2. Germline values: CDR1 SQVTM, CDR2 ANQGSEA. The CDR3 runs to 14 residues. After removal of 6 bases from V and 5 bases from J, the junction contained 10 bases not matched to a gene. CDR3 region: CSVAPGGFNNEQFF. CDR3 coding DNA: TGCAGCGTGGCCCCGGGAGGATTTAACAATGAGCAGTTCTTC.

Remarks on this clonotype: This may arise from a read error, as a much more abundant clone is one base away. V usage is TRBV18 and J usage is TRBJ2-1; 8 bases fit TRBD2. CDR1 and CDR2 (germline): KGHSH, LQKENI. With 4 bases clipped from V and 5 bases from J, the junction kept 7 bases outside the gene matches. The CDR3 runs to 15 residues. The CDR3 loop is CASSLGLEGDNEQFF. Here the CDR3 DNA reads TGTGCCAGCTCACTGGGACTAGAGGGGGACAATGAGCAGTTCTTC.

As concerns this clonotype: The junction does not match germline at one end; this may be a read error. The chain couples TRBV6-1 to TRBJ2-7; possibly TRBD1 for D (5 bases). The CDR3 is 13 amino acids. Germline CDR1 reads MNHNS; CDR2 reads SASEGT. The CDR3 spells CASRVGAGYEQYF. CDR3 bases: TGCGCCAGCAGAGTCGGCGCAGGGTACGAGCAGTACTTC.

With regard to this clonotype: A read error may be the cause here, since a much bigger clone is one base away. The chain couples TRBV6-1 to TRBJ2-1; perhaps TRBD2 as D (6 bases). Trimming took 0 bases from V and 0 from J, leaving 12 bases between them. The germline V gene has CDR1 MNHNS and CDR2 SASEGT. This CDR3 has 17 residues. Written as DNA, the CDR3 is TGTGCCAGCAGTGAAGCAACGGGAGAACTCTCCTACAATGAGCAGTTCTTC. Its protein product is CASSEATGELSYNEQFF.

This clonotype was seen many times. The J gene is TRBJ2-1, the V gene TRBV20-1, with D perhaps given as TRBD1 or TRBD2 (5 bases each). The V gene's germline CDR1 is DFQATT and CDR2 SNEGSKA (reference sequence). CDR3 length: 12 residues. The V end was cut by 4 bases, the J end by 11 bases, with 15 bases between. The CDR3 DNA reads TGCAGTGCTACCGACCGGGACCGCCAGCAGTTCTTC. It translates to CSATDRDRQQFF.

This clonotype was recorded at least ten times. The chain employs TRBV28 and TRBJ1-3; D call uncertain. Between the trimmed V and J ends, which lost 6 bases and 4 bases, there was a span of 19 bases. The CDR3 is made up of 16 amino acids. The germline V gene encodes CDR1 MDHEN and CDR2 SYDVKM. The CDR3 loop reads CASSDTQAVGGNTIYF. DNA for the CDR3: TGTGCCAGCAGCGATACCCAAGCGGTCGGCGGAAACACCATATATTTT.

This clonotype was seen only once. Just one base apart from a much larger clone, this may be a read error. The chain employs TRBV28 and TRBJ2-2; possibly TRBD2 for D (5 bases). The CDR3 length is 14 residues. CDR1 is MDHEN, CDR2 SYDVKM, per germline. In DNA, the CDR3 is TGTGCCAGCAGTTTGATTTTAAGGACCGGGAAGCTGTTTTTT. It codes for CASSLILRTGKLFF.

This clonotype occurred many times. The rearrangement joins TRBV2 to TRBJ1-3; D gene unclear. Germline lookup yields CDR1 SNHLY and CDR2 FYNNEI. The CDR3 runs 13 residues. Trimming cost V 6 bases and J 0 bases, with 6 bases left between them. This CDR3 reads CASRGSSGNTIYF. Written as DNA, the CDR3 is TGTGCCAGCAGGGGGTCCTCTGGAAACACCATATATTTT.

This clonotype occurred many times. This chain joins TRBV20-1 and TRBJ1-2; D not certain. Germline-derived CDR1 and CDR2 are DFQATT and SNEGSKA (reference sequence). The CDR3 length is 13 residues. V dropped 1 base and J dropped 8 bases, with 14 bases sitting between them. The DNA for the CDR3 is TGCAGTGCTAGAGTGGAAAGGGAGGAAGGCTACACCTTC. Translating it yields CSARVEREEGYTF.

The rearrangement joins TRBV3-1 to TRBJ1-1, with D hard to call. This CDR3 is 13 amino acids long. Trimming removed 3 bases at V and 3 bases at J, with 8 bases between. CDR1 and CDR2 from the germline V gene are LGHDT and YNNKEL (reference sequence). CDR3 sequence reads: CASSQTLDTEAFF. CDR3 DNA: TGTGCCAGCAGCCAGACATTAGACACTGAAGCTTTCTTT.

This clonotype showed up many times. This chain joins TRBV15 and TRBJ2-3, with unresolved D. Trimming took off 3 bases at V and 3 bases at J, with 7 bases between the two ends. Looked up from germline, CDR1 is LNHNV and CDR2 is YYDKDF (reference sequence). The CDR3 runs 13 residues. DNA for the CDR3: TGTGCCACCAGCAGGAGCGTTACAGATACGCAGTATTTT. Translation: CATSRSVTDTQYF.

This clonotype has ten or more counts. V gene TRBV20-1 combines with J gene TRBJ1-1, with 10 bases that match TRBD1. The germline gives CDR1 DFQATT, CDR2 SNEGSKA (reference sequence). The CDR3 runs to 14 residues. V lost 4 bases and J lost 6; bases outside the gene matches: 8. The CDR3 region is CSATPWDRGSEAFF. The CDR3 DNA sequence: TGCAGTGCTACCCCGTGGGACAGGGGCTCTGAAGCTTTCTTT.

Only a few counts were recorded for this clonotype. J is TRBJ2-1 and V is TRBV28; 7 bases fit TRBD1. V was pared by 5 bases and J by 5 bases, with 9 bases of the junction left unmatched. Germline values: CDR1 MDHEN, CDR2 SYDVKM. This CDR3 is 15 amino acids long. The CDR3 reads CASSPAGTVHNEQFF. In nucleotides, the CDR3 is TGTGCCAGCAGTCCTGCCGGGACAGTCCACAATGAGCAGTTCTTC.

This chain links TRBV7-9 with TRBJ2-3; 7 bases agree with TRBD2. The CDR3 extends over 15 amino acids. Germline V gene sequence: CDR1 SEHNR, CDR2 FQNEAQ (reference sequence). The V segment lost 6 bases and the J segment 0 bases; nucleotides outside the gene matches: 6. For the CDR3, the DNA is TGTGCCAGCAGATATTTAGCGGGTAGCACAGATACGCAGTATTTT. Encoded protein: CASRYLAGSTDTQYF. Complete variable domain (other parts from reference TRBV7-9 and TRBJ2-3): DTGVSQNPRHKITKRGQNVTFRCDPISEHNRLYWYRQTLGQGPEFLTYFQNEAQLEKSRLLSDRFSAERPKGSFSTLEIQRTEQGDSAMYLCASRYLAGSTDTQYFGPGTRLTVL.

Points on this clonotype: A much larger clone differs by one base, so this may be a read error. The gene calls are TRBV2 and TRBJ1-1; the D is unclear. Germline V CDR1 and CDR2: SNHLY, FYNNEI. The CDR3 covers 13 residues. The V and J ends lost 4 bases and 7 bases respectively, with 13 bases between them. CDR3 sequence (DNA): TGTGCCAGCAGTGTAGGCTCCTCGCGTGAAGCTTTCTTT. This codes for CASSVGSSREAFF.

In its sample, this clonotype was seen many times. V gene TRBV27 combines with J gene TRBJ2-7; 9 positions match TRBD1. The V segment lost 3 bases and the J segment 0 bases; nucleotides outside the gene matches: 3. CDR1 is MNHEY and CDR2 is SMNVEV in the germline V gene (reference sequence). The CDR3 is 15 amino acids. The CDR3 is CASSFGTGSSYEQYF. CDR3 DNA: TGTGCCAGCAGTTTTGGGACAGGGTCCTCCTACGAGCAGTACTTC.

Worth noting for this clonotype: This may be a read error, as it is one base from a much larger clone. The chain carries TRBV12-3 or TRBV12-4 and TRBJ2-6; a possible D gene is TRBD1 (5 bases). The CDR3 is 15 residues long. CDR3 nucleotides: TGTGCCAGCAGTTTAGATAGCTCTGGGGCCAACGTCCTGAATTTC. Its protein is CASSLDSSGANVLNF.

At least ten counts were recorded for this clonotype. The chain has TRBV15 and TRBJ2-3; D not resolved. The V and J ends lost 0 bases and 4 bases respectively, with 8 bases between them. The CDR3 covers 14 residues. Germline CDR1 LNHNV, CDR2 YYDKDF (reference sequence). The CDR3 protein is CATSRERGPDTQYF. CDR3 nucleotides: TGTGCCACCAGCAGAGAGCGCGGCCCAGATACGCAGTATTTT.

Relative to its sample, this clonotype is medium-sized. The CDR3 loop reads CASAFYSNQPQHF. CDR3 coding DNA: TGTGCCAGCGCCTTCTATAGCAATCAGCCCCAGCATTTT. The chain is built from TRBV27 and TRBJ1-5; no definite D call. The CDR3 has 13 residues. With 8 bases removed from V and 0 bases from J, the gap between germline ends came to 8 bases. The V gene's germline CDR1 is MNHEY and CDR2 SMNVEV (reference sequence).

This clonotype has more than one count but fewer than ten. The rearrangement uses TRBV4-2 and TRBJ2-7; D possibly corresponds to TRBD2 (5 bases). Germline CDR1 LGHNA, CDR2 YNFKEQ. The CDR3 runs to 15 residues. Trimming left V 3 bases short and J 6 bases short, with 18 bases between. The CDR3: CASSQGPGMVTEQYF. CDR3 nucleotides: TGTGCCAGCAGCCAGGGCCCGGGGATGGTAACCGAGCAGTACTTC.

A remark on this clonotype: Since a much larger clone is just one base distant, this may be a read error. The V gene is TRBV28, the J gene TRBJ2-1; D possibly matches TRBD1 or TRBD2 (5 bases each). CDR1 is MDHEN, CDR2 SYDVKM, per germline. The CDR3 runs 13 residues. CDR3 coding DNA: TGTGCCAGCTGGGGGAGCTCCTACAATGAGAAGTTCTTC. Protein sequence: CASWGSSYNEKFF.

Written as DNA, the CDR3 is TGTGCCACCGGCCCGGACCATTACGAGCAGTACTTC. Translated: CATGPDHYEQYF. The V and J genes are TRBV15 and TRBJ2-7; D not certain. V was clipped by 8 bases and J by 4 bases, with 12 bases between them. The germline V gene encodes CDR1 LNHNV and CDR2 YYDKDF (reference sequence). This CDR3 is built from 12 residues.